This T cell receptor (beta chain) was observed in a study of radiation and T cells in renal cell carcinoma. Whole-study context: Nephrectomy followed 15 Gy stereotactic body radiation by 4 weeks.

Time point indicated: blood 2 weeks post-SBRT. Sample treatment: 15 Gy SBRT to primary tumor, nephrectomy 4 weeks later. Clear cell pathology was present in this patient's renal cell carcinoma. This CDR3 has 17 amino acids. With 4 bases clipped from V and 4 bases from J, the junction kept 15 bases outside the gene matches. CDR1 and CDR2 (germline): GTSNPN, SVGIG (reference sequence). On this clone: Its antigen remains unidentified.

TCRdb keeps only in-frame clones here, not all; method: immunoSEQ multiplex PCR. The table has some 26,000 clones, roughly 80% seen once. Study observations and caveats: Pretreatment tumor biopsies were lacking, so baseline clonotypes are unknown.

V usage is TRBV30 and J usage is TRBJ2-2, with 7 positions matching TRBD1. Sequenced here: blood, sampled from a patient whose treatment included radiotherapy and nephrectomy. The clonotype originates from a man aged 55 to 70 with renal cell carcinoma. Written as DNA, the CDR3 is TGTGCCTGGACCTCACGTCGGGGACAGATCCGCACCGGGGAGCTGTTTTTT. Its translation: CAWTSRRGQIRTGELFF.